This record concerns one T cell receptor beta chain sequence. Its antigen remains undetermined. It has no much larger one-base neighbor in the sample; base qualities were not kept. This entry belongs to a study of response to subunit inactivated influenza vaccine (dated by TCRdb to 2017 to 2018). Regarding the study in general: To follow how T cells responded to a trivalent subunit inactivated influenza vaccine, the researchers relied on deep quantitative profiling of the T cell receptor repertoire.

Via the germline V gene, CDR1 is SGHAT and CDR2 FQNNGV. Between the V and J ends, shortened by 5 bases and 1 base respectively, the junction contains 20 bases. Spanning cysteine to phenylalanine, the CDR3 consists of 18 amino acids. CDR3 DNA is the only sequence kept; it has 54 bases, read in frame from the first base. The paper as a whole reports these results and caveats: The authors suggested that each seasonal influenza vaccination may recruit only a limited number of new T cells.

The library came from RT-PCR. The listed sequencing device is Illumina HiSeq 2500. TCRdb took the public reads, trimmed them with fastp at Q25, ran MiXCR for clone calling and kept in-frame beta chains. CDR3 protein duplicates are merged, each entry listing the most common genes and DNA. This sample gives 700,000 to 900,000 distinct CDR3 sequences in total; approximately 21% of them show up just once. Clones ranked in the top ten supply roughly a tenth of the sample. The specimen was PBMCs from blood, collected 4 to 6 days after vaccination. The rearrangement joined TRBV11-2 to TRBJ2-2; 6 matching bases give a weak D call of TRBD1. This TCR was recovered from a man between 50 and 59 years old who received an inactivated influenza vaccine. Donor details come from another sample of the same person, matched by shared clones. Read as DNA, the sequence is TGTGCCAGCAGCATGCCGCAGGGGTCCCTAATGAACACCGGGGAGCTGTTTTTT. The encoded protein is CASSMPQGSLMNTGELFF.